This T cell receptor (beta chain) was found in a study of patients and donors after allogeneic stem cell transplantation. TCRdb recomputed calls from the RT-PCR reads with MiXCR, one row per CDR3 protein. Of around 7,100 distinct CDR3 sequences listed, approximately 12% were seen once; the top ten hold around 50%. This clonotype was picked up many times. The V gene lost 2 bases and the J gene lost 3 bases, with 8 bases spanning the gap. Germline V gene sequence: CDR1 MNHEY, CDR2 SVGAGI. CDR3 size: 14 residues. Sequences were obtained from blood, either unsorted or a sorted T cell fraction (not recorded which). The sequence derives from a human donor who was either an allogeneic HSCT recipient or a stem cell or donor lymphocyte infusion donor (not recorded which). It is not recorded whose cells these are; they may come from a transplant donor. This rearrangement joins TRBV6-5 to TRBJ1-5; no reliable D call. CDR3 in DNA: TGTGCCAGCAGTTACAGGGTTGACAATCAGCCCCAGCATTTT. It is translated as CASSYRVDNQPQHF.